This T cell receptor (beta chain) came from a study of T cell responses to AZD1222 COVID-19 vaccine. General study findings and limits: Females made up more of the donors, who were largely white British, and clonal diversity may have come out too low. Sampling captured repertoires only after the peak T cell response. Only 5 or 6 AZD1222 recipients were seropositive at baseline. There were vaccine-associated CD4 TCRs across spike, dominant at 160-218 and 743-854.

J gave up 6 bases and V 5 bases, and 8 bases lay outside the gene matches. The germline V gene has CDR1 MNHEY and CDR2 SMNVEV (reference sequence). The CDR3 sequence is 16 residues long. Of note for this clone: Its target is not known.

Profiled with immunoSEQ multiplex PCR; TCRdb holds only in-frame clones, not every one. The table includes about 160,000 clones, approximately 93% detected once. The sample in question was peripheral blood, obtained on day 0 of AZD1222 vaccination. This chain uses TRBV27 with TRBJ2-3; 13 nucleotides line up with TRBD2. The clonotype originates from an adult in good health. The CDR3 DNA is TGTGCCAGCAGTCCCCGACTAGCGGGGGGTCACGATACGCAGTATTTT. Translated: CASSPRLAGGHDTQYF.